This TCR beta chain originates from a study of T cell repertoires in cytomegalovirus infection. Study-wide background: Both CMV infection and a matching HLA type were indicated by public TCR beta signatures.

Details on this clonotype: Its cognate antigen is unknown.

TCRdb ran MiXCR on the reads and lists one entry per CDR3 protein. This sample has about 220,000 distinct CDR3 sequences, with around 35% found just once. There are 15 residues in the CDR3. J gave up 3 bases and V 6 bases, and 13 bases lay outside the gene matches. Germline V CDR1 and CDR2: DFQATT, SNEGSKA (reference sequence). Overall study findings and caveats: Pooled public TCR beta family frequency picked out CMV carriers with the relevant HLA. The ex vivo response was dominated by HLA-C-restricted CMV-specific TCR beta clonotypes.

The clonotype originates from a human donor in good health (CMV status not recorded). Some clones in this sample may be carry-over from other donors' samples. Sequenced here: CD8+ T cells from cultured PBMCs, sampled from culture after CMV antigen stimulation. The rearrangement joins TRBV20-1 to TRBJ2-7, with 8 bases that match TRBD2. In DNA, the CDR3 is TGCAGTGCAAAGATAGCGGGACCGTTGGTCTACGAGCAGTACTTC. This codes for CSAKIAGPLVYEQYF.